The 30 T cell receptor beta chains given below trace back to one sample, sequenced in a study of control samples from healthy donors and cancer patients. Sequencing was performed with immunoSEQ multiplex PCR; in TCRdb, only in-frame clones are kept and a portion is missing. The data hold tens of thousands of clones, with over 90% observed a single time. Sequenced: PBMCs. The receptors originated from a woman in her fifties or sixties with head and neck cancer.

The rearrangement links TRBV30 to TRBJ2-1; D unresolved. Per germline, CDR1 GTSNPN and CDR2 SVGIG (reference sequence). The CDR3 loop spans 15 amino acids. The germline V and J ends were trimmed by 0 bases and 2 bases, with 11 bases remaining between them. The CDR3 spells CAWSVGGRAYNEQFF. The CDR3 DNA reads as TGTGCCTGGAGTGTAGGTGGGCGCGCCTACAATGAGCAGTTCTTC.

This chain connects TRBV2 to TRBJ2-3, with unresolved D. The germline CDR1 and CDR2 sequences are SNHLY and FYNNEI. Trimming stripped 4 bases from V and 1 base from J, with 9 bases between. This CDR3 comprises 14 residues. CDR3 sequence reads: CASSVNTRTDTQYF. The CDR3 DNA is TGTGCCAGCAGTGTAAATACCCGCACAGATACGCAGTATTTT.

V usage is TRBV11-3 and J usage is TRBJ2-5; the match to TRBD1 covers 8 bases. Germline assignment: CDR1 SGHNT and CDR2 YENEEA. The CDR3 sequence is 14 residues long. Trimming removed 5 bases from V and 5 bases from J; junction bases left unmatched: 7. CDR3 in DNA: TGTGCCAGCAGCCCCGGACAGGGTCGCGAGACCCAGTACTTC. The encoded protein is CASSPGQGRETQYF.

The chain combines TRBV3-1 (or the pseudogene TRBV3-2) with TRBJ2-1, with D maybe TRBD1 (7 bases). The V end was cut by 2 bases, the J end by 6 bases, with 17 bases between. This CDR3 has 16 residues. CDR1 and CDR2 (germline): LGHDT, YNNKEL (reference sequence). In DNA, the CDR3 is TGTGCCAGCAGCCAACCCAGGGGGGCTAGAAGCAATGAGCAGTTCTTC. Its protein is CASSQPRGARSNEQFF.

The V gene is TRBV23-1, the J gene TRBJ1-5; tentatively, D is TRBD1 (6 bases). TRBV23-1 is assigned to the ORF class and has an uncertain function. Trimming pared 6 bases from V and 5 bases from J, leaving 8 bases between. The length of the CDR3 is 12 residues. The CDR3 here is CASRQGHQPQHF. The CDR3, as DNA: TGCGCCAGCAGACAGGGCCATCAGCCCCAGCATTTT.

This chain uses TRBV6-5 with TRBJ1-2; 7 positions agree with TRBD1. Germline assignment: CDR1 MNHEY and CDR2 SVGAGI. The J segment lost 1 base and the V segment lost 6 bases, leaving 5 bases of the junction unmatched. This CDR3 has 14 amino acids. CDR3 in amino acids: CASSRDSVNYGYTF. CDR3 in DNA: TGTGCCAGCAGCAGGGACAGTGTTAACTATGGCTACACCTTC.

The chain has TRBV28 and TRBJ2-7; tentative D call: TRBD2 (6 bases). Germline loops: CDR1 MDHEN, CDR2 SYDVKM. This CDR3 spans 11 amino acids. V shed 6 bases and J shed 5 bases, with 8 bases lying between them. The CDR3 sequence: CASSPGDEQYF. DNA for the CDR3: TGTGCCAGCAGCCCGGGGGACGAGCAGTACTTC. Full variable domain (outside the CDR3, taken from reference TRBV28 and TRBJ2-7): DVKVTQSSRYLVKRTGEKVFLECVQDMDHENMFWYRQDPGLGLRLIYFSYDVKMKEKGDIPEGYSVSREKKERFSLILESASTNQTSMYLCASSPGDEQYFGPGTRLTVT.

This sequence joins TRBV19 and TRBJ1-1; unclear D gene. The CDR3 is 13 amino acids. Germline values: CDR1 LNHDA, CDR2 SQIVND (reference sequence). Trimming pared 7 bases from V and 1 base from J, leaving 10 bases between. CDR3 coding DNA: TGTGCCAGTATTCTTGACGGGAACACTGAAGCTTTCTTT. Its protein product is CASILDGNTEAFF.

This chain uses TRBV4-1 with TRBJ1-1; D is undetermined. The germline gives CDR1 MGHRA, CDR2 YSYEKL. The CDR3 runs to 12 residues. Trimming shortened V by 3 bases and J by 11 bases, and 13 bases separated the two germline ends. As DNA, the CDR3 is TGCGCCAGCAGCCACTCTGGTGGTGAGGCTTTCTTT. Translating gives CASSHSGGEAFF.

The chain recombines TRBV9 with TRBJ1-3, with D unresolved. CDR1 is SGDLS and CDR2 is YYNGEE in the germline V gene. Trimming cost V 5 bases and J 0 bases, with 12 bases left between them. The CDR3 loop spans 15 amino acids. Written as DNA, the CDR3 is TGTGCCAGCAGTGACGGCCGGGACTCTGGAAACACCATATATTTT. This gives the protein CASSDGRDSGNTIYF.

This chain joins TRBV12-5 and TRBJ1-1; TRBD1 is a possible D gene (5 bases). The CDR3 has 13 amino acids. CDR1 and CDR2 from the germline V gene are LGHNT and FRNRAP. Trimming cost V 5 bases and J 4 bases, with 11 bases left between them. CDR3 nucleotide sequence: TGTGCTAGTGGTGGAGGGGACGCCACTGAAGCTTTCTTT. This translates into CASGGGDATEAFF. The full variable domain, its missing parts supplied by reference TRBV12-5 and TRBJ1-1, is DARVTQTPRHKVTEMGQEVTMRCQPILGHNTVFWYRQTMMQGLELLAYFRNRAPLDDSGMPKDRFSAEMPDATLATLKIQPSEPRDSAVYFCASGGGDATEAFFGQGTRLTVV.

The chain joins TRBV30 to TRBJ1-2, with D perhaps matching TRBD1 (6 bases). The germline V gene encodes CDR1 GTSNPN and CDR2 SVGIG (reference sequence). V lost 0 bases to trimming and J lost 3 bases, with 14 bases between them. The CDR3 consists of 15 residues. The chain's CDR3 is CAWSVGAGVHYGYTF. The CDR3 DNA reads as TGTGCCTGGAGTGTGGGGGCCGGGGTTCACTATGGCTACACCTTC.

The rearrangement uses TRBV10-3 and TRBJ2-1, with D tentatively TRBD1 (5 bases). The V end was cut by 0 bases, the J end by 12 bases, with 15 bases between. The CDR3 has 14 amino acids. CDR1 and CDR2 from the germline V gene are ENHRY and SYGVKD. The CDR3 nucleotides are TGTGCCATCAGTGAGTCTACTACAGGTCAGGGGCAGTTCTTC. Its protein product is CAISESTTGQGQFF.

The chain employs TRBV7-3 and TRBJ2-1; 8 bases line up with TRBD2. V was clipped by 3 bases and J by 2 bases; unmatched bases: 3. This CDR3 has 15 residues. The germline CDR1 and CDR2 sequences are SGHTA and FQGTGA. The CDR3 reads CASSLAGGPYNEQFF. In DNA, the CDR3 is TGTGCCAGCAGCTTGGCGGGAGGTCCCTACAATGAGCAGTTCTTC. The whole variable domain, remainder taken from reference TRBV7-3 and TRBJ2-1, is GAGVSQTPSNKVTEKGKYVELRCDPISGHTALYWYRQSLGQGPEFLIYFQGTGAADDSGLPNDRFFAVRPEGSVSTLKIQRTERGDSAVYLCASSLAGGPYNEQFFGPGTRLTVL.

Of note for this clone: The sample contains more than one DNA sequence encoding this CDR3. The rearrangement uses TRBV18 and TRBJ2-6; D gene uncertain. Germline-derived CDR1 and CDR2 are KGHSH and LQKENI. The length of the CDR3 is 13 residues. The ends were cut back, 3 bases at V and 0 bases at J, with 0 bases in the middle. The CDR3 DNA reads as TGTGCCAGCTCACCCTCTGGGGCCAACGTCCTGACTTTC. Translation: CASSPSGANVLTF.

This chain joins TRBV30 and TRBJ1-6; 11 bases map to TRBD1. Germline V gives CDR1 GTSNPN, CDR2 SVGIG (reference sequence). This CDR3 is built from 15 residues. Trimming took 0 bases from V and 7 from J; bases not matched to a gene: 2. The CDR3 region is CAWSVRTGGNSPLHF. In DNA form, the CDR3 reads TGTGCCTGGAGTGTTCGGACAGGGGGCAATTCACCCCTCCACTTT.

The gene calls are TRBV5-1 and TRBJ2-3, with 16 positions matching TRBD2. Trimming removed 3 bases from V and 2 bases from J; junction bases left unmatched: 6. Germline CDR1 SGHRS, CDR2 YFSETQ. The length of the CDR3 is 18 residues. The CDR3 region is CASSSTGLAGGNTDTQYF. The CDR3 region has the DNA TGCGCCAGCAGCTCCACGGGACTAGCGGGGGGGAACACAGATACGCAGTATTTT.

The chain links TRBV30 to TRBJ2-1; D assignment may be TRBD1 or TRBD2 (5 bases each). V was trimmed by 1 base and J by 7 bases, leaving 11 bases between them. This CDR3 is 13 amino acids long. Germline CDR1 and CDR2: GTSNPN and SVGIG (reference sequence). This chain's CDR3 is CAWSALEGNEQFF. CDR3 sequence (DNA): TGTGCCTGGAGTGCCCTAGAGGGGAATGAGCAGTTCTTC. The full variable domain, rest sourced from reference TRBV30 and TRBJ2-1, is SQTIHQWPATLVQPVGSPLSLECTVEGTSNPNLYWYRQAAGRGLQLLFYSVGIGQISSEVPQNLSASRPQDRQFILSSKKLLLSDSGFYLCAWSALEGNEQFFGPGTRLTVL.

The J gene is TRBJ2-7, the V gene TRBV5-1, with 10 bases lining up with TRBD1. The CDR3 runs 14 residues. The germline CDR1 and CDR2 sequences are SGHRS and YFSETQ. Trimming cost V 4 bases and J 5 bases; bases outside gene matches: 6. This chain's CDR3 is CASSPAGQGNEQYF. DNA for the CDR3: TGCGCCAGCAGCCCAGCGGGACAGGGGAACGAGCAGTACTTC. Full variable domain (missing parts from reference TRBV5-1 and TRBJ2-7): KAGVTQTPRYLIKTRGQQVTLSCSPISGHRSVSWYQQTPGQGLQFLFEYFSETQRNKGNFPGRFSGRQFSNSRSEMNVSTLELGDSALYLCASSPAGQGNEQYFGPGTRLTVT.

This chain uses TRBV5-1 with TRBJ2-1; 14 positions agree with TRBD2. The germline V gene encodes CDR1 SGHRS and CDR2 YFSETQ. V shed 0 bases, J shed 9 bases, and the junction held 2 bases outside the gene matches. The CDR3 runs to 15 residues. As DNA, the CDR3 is TGCGCCAGCAGCTTGGTTGGACTAGCGGGAGGTGAGCAGTTCTTC. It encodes CASSLVGLAGGEQFF.

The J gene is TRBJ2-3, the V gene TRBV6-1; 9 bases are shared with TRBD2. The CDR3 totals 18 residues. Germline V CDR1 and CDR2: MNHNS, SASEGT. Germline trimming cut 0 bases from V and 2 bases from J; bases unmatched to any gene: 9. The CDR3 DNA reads TGTGCCAGCAGTGAAGCCCGAAGCGGGAGGCTACTCACAGATACGCAGTATTTT. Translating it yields CASSEARSGRLLTDTQYF.

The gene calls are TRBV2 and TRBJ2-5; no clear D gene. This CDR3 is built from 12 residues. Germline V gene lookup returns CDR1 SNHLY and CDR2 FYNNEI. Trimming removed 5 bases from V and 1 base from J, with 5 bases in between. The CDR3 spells CASSWVQETQYF. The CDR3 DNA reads TGTGCCAGCAGTTGGGTCCAAGAGACCCAGTACTTC.

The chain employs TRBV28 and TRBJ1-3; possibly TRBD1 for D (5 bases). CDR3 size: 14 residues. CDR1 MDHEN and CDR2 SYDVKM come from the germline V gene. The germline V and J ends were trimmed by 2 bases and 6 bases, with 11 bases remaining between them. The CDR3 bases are TGTGCCAGCAGTTTAAGGAGGGGAGTAAACACCATATATTTT. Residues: CASSLRRGVNTIYF.

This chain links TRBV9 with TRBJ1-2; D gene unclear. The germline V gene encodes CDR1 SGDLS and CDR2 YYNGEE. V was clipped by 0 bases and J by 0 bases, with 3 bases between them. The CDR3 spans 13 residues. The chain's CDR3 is CASSVDSNYGYTF. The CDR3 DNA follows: TGTGCCAGCAGCGTAGACTCTAACTATGGCTACACCTTC.

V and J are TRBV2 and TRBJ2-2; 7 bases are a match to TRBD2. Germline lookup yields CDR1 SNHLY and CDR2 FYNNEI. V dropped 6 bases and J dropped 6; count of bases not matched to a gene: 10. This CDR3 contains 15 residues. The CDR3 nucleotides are TGTGCCAGCAGCGAGCTGACTAGCCCTCCCGGGGAGCTGTTTTTT. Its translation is CASSELTSPPGELFF. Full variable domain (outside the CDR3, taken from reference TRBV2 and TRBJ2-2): EPEVTQTPSHQVTQMGQEVILRCVPISNHLYFYWYRQILGQKVEFLVSFYNNEISEKSEIFDDQFSVERPDGSNFTLKIRSTKLEDSAMYFCASSELTSPPGELFFGEGSRLTVL.

The CDR3: CATSARHAGELFF. The DNA for the CDR3 is TGTGCCACCAGTGCGCGGCACGCCGGGGAGCTGTTTTTT. The chain is built from TRBV24-1 and TRBJ2-2, with unresolved D. The V gene's germline CDR1 is KGHDR and CDR2 SFDVKD. The germline V and J ends were trimmed by 5 bases and 6 bases, with 9 bases remaining between them. The CDR3 covers 13 residues.

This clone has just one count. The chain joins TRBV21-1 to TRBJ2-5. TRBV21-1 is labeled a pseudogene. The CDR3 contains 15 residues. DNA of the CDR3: TGTGCCAGCAGCAAAGGGGGGGCAGGGAAGGAGACCCAGTACTTC. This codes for CASSKGGAGKETQYF.

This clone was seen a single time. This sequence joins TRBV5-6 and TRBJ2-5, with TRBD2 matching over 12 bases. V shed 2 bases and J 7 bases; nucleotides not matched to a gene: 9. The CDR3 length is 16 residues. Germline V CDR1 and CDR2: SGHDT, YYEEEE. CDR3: CASSLATSGGLGTQYF. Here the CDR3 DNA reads TGTGCCAGCAGCTTAGCGACTAGCGGGGGATTAGGGACCCAGTACTTC.

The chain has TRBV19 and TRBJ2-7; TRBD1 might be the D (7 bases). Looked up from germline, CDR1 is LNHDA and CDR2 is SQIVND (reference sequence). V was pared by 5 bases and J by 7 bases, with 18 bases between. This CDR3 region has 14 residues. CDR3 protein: CASSPVTGAGEQYF. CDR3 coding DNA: TGTGCCAGTAGTCCTGTCACAGGGGCGGGGGAGCAGTACTTC.

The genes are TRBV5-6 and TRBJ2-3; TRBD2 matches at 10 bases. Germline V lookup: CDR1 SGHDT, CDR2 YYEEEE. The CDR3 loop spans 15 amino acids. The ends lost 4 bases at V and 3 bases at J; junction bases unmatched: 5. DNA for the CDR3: TGTGCCAGCAGCGCCGGGACTAGCGAGACAGATACGCAGTATTTT. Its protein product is CASSAGTSETDTQYF.